This is a list of T cell receptor beta chains from one sample in a study of blood T cell repertoires in COVID-19. Assay used: immunoSEQ multiplex PCR; TCRdb lists only in-frame clones, some missing. In the table there are roughly 42,000 clones, around 88% of which are singletons. The sequencing sample was made of peripheral blood. All receptors come from a human donor in a cohort sampled during active COVID-19. The CDR3 runs from the conserved cysteine through the conserved F or W. A D gene is named only where the DNA matches it firmly. The size of a clone is reported for some rows only, either as once, few or many, or as a class for expanded clones.

V: TRBV6-1
D: -
J: TRBJ1-4
size: once
DNA: TGTGCCAGCAGTGATAATCCTTCTTTTCTCGCAACTAATGAAAAACTGTTTTTT
CDR3: CASSDNPSFLATNEKLFF

V: TRBV5-1
D: TRBD1
J: TRBJ2-7
size: -
DNA: TGCGCCAGCAGCTCCTGGACAGGGGGCGACGAGCAGTACTTC
CDR3: CASSSWTGGDEQYF

V: TRBV18
D: -
J: TRBJ1-5
size: -
DNA: TGTGCCAGCTCAGTAGATCAGACAGAACACTTCAATCAGCCCCAGCATTTT
CDR3: CASSVDQTEHFNQPQHF

V: TRBV4-3
D: TRBD1
J: TRBJ2-5
size: -
DNA: TGCGCCAGCAGCCAATCACAGGGGGCGGGGGAGACCCAGTACTTC
CDR3: CASSQSQGAGETQYF

V: TRBV5-1
D: -
J: TRBJ1-4
size: -
DNA: TGCGCCAGCAGCTCTGACAGGAAAAATGAAAAACTGTTTTTT
CDR3: CASSSDRKNEKLFF

V: TRBV9
D: TRBD1
J: TRBJ1-2
size: -
DNA: TGTGCCAGCAACGCCGACAGGGGGGGTGGCTACACCTTC
CDR3: CASNADRGGGYTF

V: TRBV20-1
D: -
J: TRBJ1-1
size: -
DNA: TGCAGTGCTAGTGAGCGGATGAACACTGAAGCTTTCTTT
CDR3: CSASERMNTEAFF

V: TRBV2
D: -
J: TRBJ2-6
size: -
DNA: TGTGCCAGCAGTGCGTCCTCTGGGGCCAACGTCCTGACTTTC
CDR3: CASSASSGANVLTF

V: TRBV2
D: -
J: TRBJ1-5
size: -
DNA: TGTGCCAGCCAGGACAGAATACGGGGTAGCAATCAGCCCCAGCATTTT
CDR3: CASQDRIRGSNQPQHF

V: TRBV28
D: -
J: TRBJ2-1
size: -
DNA: TGTGCCAGCAGTTTAGGGGGCGTCTACAATGAGCAGTTCTTC
CDR3: CASSLGGVYNEQFF

V: TRBV7-9
D: -
J: TRBJ2-7
size: -
DNA: TGTGCCAGCAGCTCGAGCCGTTACAGGGACGAGCAGTACTTC
CDR3: CASSSSRYRDEQYF

V: TRBV11-2
D: TRBD2
J: TRBJ2-7
size: -
DNA: TGTGCCAGCAGCTTAGGGGGCAAGCGGGATACCCACGAGCAGTACTTC
CDR3: CASSLGGKRDTHEQYF

V: TRBV28
D: TRBD1
J: TRBJ1-2
size: -
DNA: TGTGCCAGCAGTGATCCCGGGACAGGGACTGCTAACTATGGCTACACCTTC
CDR3: CASSDPGTGTANYGYTF

V: TRBV2
D: TRBD1
J: TRBJ1-2
size: few
DNA: TGTGCCAGCAGTGCTCAAGGACAGGGGCCCCATGGCTACACCTTC
CDR3: CASSAQGQGPHGYTF

V: TRBV5-6
D: -
J: TRBJ2-5
size: -
DNA: TGTGCCAGCAGCTTGGGGCCAACGTACGAGACCCAGTACTTC
CDR3: CASSLGPTYETQYF

V: TRBV18
D: TRBD1
J: TRBJ1-6
size: -
DNA: TGTGCCAGCTCACCTCTGGGACAGCATAATTCACCCCTCCACTTT
CDR3: CASSPLGQHNSPLHF

V: TRBV30
D: -
J: TRBJ1-1
size: once
DNA: TGTGCCTGGAGTCAGGGGATCATGAACACTGAAGCTTTCTTT
CDR3: CAWSQGIMNTEAFF

V: TRBV6-5
D: TRBD1
J: TRBJ2-7
size: -
DNA: TGTGCCAGCGGGGACAGGTCCCTTTTATCCTACGAGCAGTACTTC
CDR3: CASGDRSLLSYEQYF

V: TRBV7-2
D: -
J: TRBJ2-3
size: -
DNA: TGTGCCAGCAGCCAAGCGGGTGGATTTAGCACAGATACGCAGTATTTT
CDR3: CASSQAGGFSTDTQYF

V: TRBV7-9
D: TRBD1
J: TRBJ1-1
size: -
DNA: TGTGCCAGCAGCCCAGGGGGCGCCACACATGAAGCTTTCTTT
CDR3: CASSPGGATHEAFF

V: TRBV13
D: -
J: TRBJ1-6
size: -
DNA: TGTGCCAGCAGCGTAGGCCTAGTGCCCTATAATTCACCCCTCCACTTT
CDR3: CASSVGLVPYNSPLHF

V: TRBV18
D: TRBD1
J: TRBJ2-7
size: -
DNA: TGTGCCAGCTCACCTGGGACAGGGGATCTCGAGCAGTACTTC
CDR3: CASSPGTGDLEQYF